One sample yielded the 7 T cell receptor beta chains listed below, sequenced in a study of CDR3 diversity in severe acne. TCRdb passed the PCR reads through MiXCR, listing each CDR3 protein once. There are tens of thousands of distinct CDR3 sequences in the sample; around 50% occur only once, and roughly an eighth lies in the top ten. Material: blood. These TCRs come from a male donor in good health, without acne.

The rearrangement links TRBV5-1 to TRBJ1-3; 8 positions agree with TRBD1. After removal of 5 bases from V and 2 bases from J, the junction contained 3 bases not matched to a gene. This CDR3 has 14 amino acids. Germline CDR1 is SGHRS and CDR2 is YFSETQ. In DNA form, the CDR3 reads TGCGCCAGCAGGGACAGGGCTCCTGGAAACACCATATATTTT. It encodes CASRDRAPGNTIYF. The full variable domain, with the rest looked up from reference TRBV5-1 and TRBJ1-3, is KAGVTQTPRYLIKTRGQQVTLSCSPISGHRSVSWYQQTPGQGLQFLFEYFSETQRNKGNFPGRFSGRQFSNSRSEMNVSTLELGDSALYLCASRDRAPGNTIYFGEGSWLTVV.

This chain connects TRBV9 to TRBJ2-3; 7 bases are a match to TRBD2. CDR3 size: 14 residues. The germline CDR1 and CDR2 sequences are SGDLS and YYNGEE. The trim removed 2 bases at V and 3 bases at J, leaving 3 bases unmatched. This CDR3 reads CASSVQGGTDTQYF. CDR3 DNA sequence: TGTGCCAGCAGCGTTCAGGGAGGGACAGATACGCAGTATTTT.

In this sample, this clonotype turned up many times. The chain employs TRBV20-1 and TRBJ2-3; D is undetermined. Germline-derived CDR1 and CDR2 are DFQATT and SNEGSKA (reference sequence). This CDR3 contains 13 residues. Trimming shortened V by 3 bases and J by 9 bases, and 16 bases separated the two germline ends. CDR3 in DNA: TGCAGTGCTAGGACTCCCGGGCCCGGGACGCAGTATTTT. Protein: CSARTPGPGTQYF.

The chain is built from TRBV5-6 and TRBJ2-5; TRBD1 matches at 9 bases. CDR1 and CDR2 (germline): SGHDT, YYEEEE. With V trimmed by 2 bases and J by 9 bases, 11 bases remained unmatched. The CDR3 has 15 amino acids. CDR3 in DNA: TGTGCCAGCAGCTTTGGGGACAGGGCACCTGGGGCCCAGTACTTC. Its protein is CASSFGDRAPGAQYF.

The chain has TRBV25-1 and TRBJ1-1; 8 bases match TRBD1. The CDR3 is 12 residues long. With V trimmed by 4 bases and J by 13 bases, 8 bases remained unmatched. Germline assignment: CDR1 MGHDK and CDR2 SYGVNS. Here the CDR3 DNA reads TGTGCCAGCAGTGCGTCAGGGGGCGGTGGTTTCTTT. It encodes CASSASGGGGFF.

The chain recombines TRBV12-5 with TRBJ2-3; D gene ambiguous. V lost 2 bases, J lost 3 bases, and 6 bases lay in between. The CDR3 has 13 amino acids. Germline-derived CDR1 and CDR2 are LGHNT and FRNRAP. CDR3 DNA sequence: TGTGCTAGTGGTTTGCCGGGTACAGATACGCAGTATTTT. Translating gives CASGLPGTDTQYF.

The V call is TRBV19, the J call TRBJ2-7; TRBD2 aligns across 7 bases. The trim removed 5 bases at V and 6 bases at J, leaving 4 bases unmatched. The CDR3 totals 12 residues. Germline assignment: CDR1 LNHDA and CDR2 SQIVND (reference sequence). CDR3 coding DNA: TGTGCCAGTAGTGGGAGGGGTTCCGAGCAGTACTTC. Translation gives CASSGRGSEQYF.